These T cell receptor beta chains were read from a single sample in a study of blood T cell repertoires in COVID-19. Sequencing was performed with immunoSEQ multiplex PCR; in TCRdb, only in-frame clones are kept and a portion is missing. The sample has a few hundred thousand clones; around nine tenths are singletons. Sequencing used peripheral blood. The receptors were sampled from a human donor in a cohort sampled during active COVID-19. Both conserved end residues are part of each CDR3. A D gene is named only where the DNA matches it firmly. Some rows mark clone size as missing; the rest say once, few, many or name a class of expanded clone.

v_call	d_call	clone_size	j_call	cdr3_aa	cdr3_nt
TRBV18	TRBD1	few	TRBJ1-1	CASKKGQGAEAFF	TGTGCCAGCAAAAAAGGACAGGGCGCTGAAGCTTTCTTT
TRBV5-1	NA	NA	TRBJ2-7	CASSLDPFAGRVSYEQYF	TGCGCCAGCAGCTTAGACCCTTTCGCCGGGAGAGTTTCCTACGAGCAGTACTTC
TRBV18	TRBD2	once	TRBJ2-3	CASSTLAGGTDTQYF	TGTGCCAGCTCAACCTTAGCGGGAGGCACAGATACGCAGTATTTT
TRBV6-1	NA	NA	TRBJ1-1	CASSESGGAQVNTEAFF	TGTGCCAGCAGTGAAAGCGGGGGGGCCCAGGTGAATACTGAAGCTTTCTTT
TRBV6-4	TRBD2	NA	TRBJ2-1	CASSASSGGANEQFF	TGTGCCAGCAGTGCGTCTAGCGGGGGGGCTAATGAGCAGTTCTTC
TRBV7-7	NA	NA	TRBJ2-3	CASSSSNTDTQYF	TGTGCCAGCAGTTCCTCTAACACAGATACGCAGTATTTT
TRBV3-1/TRBV3-2	NA	NA	TRBJ1-2	CASSQHGYGYTF	TGTGCCAGCAGCCAACACGGGTATGGCTACACCTTC
TRBV4-2	TRBD1	NA	TRBJ1-1	CASSQDAGGDTEAFF	TGTGCCAGCAGCCAAGACGCAGGGGGCGACACTGAAGCTTTCTTT
TRBV2	NA	NA	TRBJ1-4	CASTPDTSTNEKLFF	TGTGCCAGCACCCCGGACACCTCAACTAATGAAAAACTGTTTTTT
TRBV4-1	NA	once	TRBJ1-6	CASSQEPGSGSPLHF	TGCGCCAGCAGCCAGGAACCGGGTTCCGGTTCACCCCTCCACTTT
TRBV24-1	TRBD1	NA	TRBJ1-5	CATSDRGTGVQPQHF	TGTGCCACCAGTGATCGCGGGACAGGGGTTCAGCCCCAGCATTTT
TRBV5-1	NA	NA	TRBJ2-7	CASSHQNRDEQYF	TGCGCCAGCAGCCACCAAAACAGGGACGAGCAGTACTTC
TRBV11-3	TRBD2	once	TRBJ2-7	CASSLVSGGLQYF	TGTGCCAGCAGCTTAGTCTCGGGAGGGCTCCAGTACTTC
TRBV7-3	TRBD1	NA	TRBJ2-7	CASSPQGGSYEQYF	TGTGCCAGCAGCCCACAGGGGGGCTCCTACGAGCAGTACTTC
TRBV2	NA	once	TRBJ2-1	CASSEVQSSYNEQFF	TGTGCCAGCAGTGAAGTACAGAGCTCCTACAATGAGCAGTTCTTC
TRBV11-1	TRBD2	once	TRBJ2-1	CASSPTSGRAEEQFF	TGTGCCAGCAGCCCCACTAGCGGGAGGGCCGAAGAGCAGTTCTTC
TRBV7-2	TRBD1	NA	TRBJ1-5	CASSRDRGYNQPQHF	TGTGCCAGCAGCCGTGACAGGGGCTACAATCAGCCCCAGCATTTT
TRBV2	TRBD1	NA	TRBJ2-7	CASRGDRAYEQYF	TGTGCCAGCAGAGGGGACAGGGCCTACGAGCAGTACTTC
TRBV18	TRBD1	NA	TRBJ1-3	CASSPPATETGGGGNTIYF	TGTGCCAGCTCACCACCGGCGACCGAGACAGGGGGCGGTGGAAACACCATATATTTT
TRBV7-2	TRBD2	NA	TRBJ2-1	CASSLGGGGAYEQFF	TGTGCCAGCAGCTTAGGAGGCGGGGGGGCCTATGAGCAGTTCTTC
TRBV19	TRBD2	NA	TRBJ2-1	CASSIYPGTNYNEQFF	TGTGCCAGTAGTATATACCCCGGGACTAACTACAATGAGCAGTTCTTC
TRBV3-1/TRBV3-2	NA	NA	TRBJ1-4	CASSRDLQGRIEKLFF	TGTGCCAGCAGCCGGGATCTCCAAGGGAGAATTGAAAAACTGTTTTTT
TRBV15	NA	NA	TRBJ1-4	CATSPRATNEKLFF	TGTGCCACCAGTCCCAGGGCAACTAATGAAAAACTGTTTTTT
TRBV9	NA	NA	TRBJ1-4	CASSVGTRTFGEKLFF	TGTGCCAGCAGCGTAGGAACGCGGACATTCGGTGAAAAACTGTTTTTT
TRBV2	TRBD1	NA	TRBJ1-2	CASSRTGDGYTF	TGTGCCAGCAGTCGGACAGGGGATGGCTACACCTTC
TRBV27	TRBD2	once	TRBJ2-3	CASSFSGTSGIFTDTQYF	TGTGCCAGCAGTTTCTCAGGGACTAGCGGGATTTTCACAGATACGCAGTATTTT
TRBV4-2	TRBD2	once	TRBJ2-7	CASSQTSGSFYEQYF	TGTGCCAGCAGCCAAACGAGCGGGAGCTTCTACGAGCAGTACTTC
TRBV2	NA	NA	TRBJ2-5	CASSEGGETQYF	TGTGCCAGCAGTGAAGGCGGGGAGACCCAGTACTTC
TRBV5-4	TRBD1	NA	TRBJ1-2	CASSPRTGNYGYTF	TGTGCCAGCAGCCCGCGGACAGGAAACTATGGCTACACCTTC
TRBV11-1	NA	NA	TRBJ2-2	CASSLVPGVGELFF	TGTGCCAGCAGCTTAGTCCCAGGGGTCGGGGAGCTGTTTTTT
TRBV11-2	NA	NA	TRBJ2-3	CASSLNPPGGLGTQYF	TGTGCCAGCAGCCTAAACCCGCCGGGGGGCCTCGGTACGCAGTATTTT
TRBV4-1	TRBD1	once	TRBJ2-7	CASRQSPTGGYSYEQYF	TGCGCCAGCAGACAAAGCCCGACAGGGGGATACTCCTACGAGCAGTACTTC
TRBV13	TRBD1	NA	TRBJ1-4	CASSLQGQGREKLFF	TGTGCCAGCAGCTTACAGGGACAGGGCCGGGAAAAACTGTTTTTT